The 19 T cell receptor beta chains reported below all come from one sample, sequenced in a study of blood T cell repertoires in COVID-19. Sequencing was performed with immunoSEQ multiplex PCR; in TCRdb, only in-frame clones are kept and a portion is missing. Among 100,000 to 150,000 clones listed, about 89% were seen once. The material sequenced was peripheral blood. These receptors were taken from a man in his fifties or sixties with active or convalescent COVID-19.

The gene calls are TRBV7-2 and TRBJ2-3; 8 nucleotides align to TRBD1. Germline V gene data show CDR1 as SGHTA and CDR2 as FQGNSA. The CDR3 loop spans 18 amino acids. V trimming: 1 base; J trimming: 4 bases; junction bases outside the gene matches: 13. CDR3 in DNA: TGTGCCAGCAGCTTAGAGGCGTTCGGCAGGGGGCGCTCAGATACGCAGTATTTT. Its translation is CASSLEAFGRGRSDTQYF.

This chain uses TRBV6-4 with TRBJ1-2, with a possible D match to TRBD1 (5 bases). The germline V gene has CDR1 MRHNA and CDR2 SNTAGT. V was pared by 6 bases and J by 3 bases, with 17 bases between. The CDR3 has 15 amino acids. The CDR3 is CASRAMGGLDYGYTF. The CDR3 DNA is TGTGCCAGCAGAGCCATGGGGGGTCTGGACTATGGCTACACCTTC.

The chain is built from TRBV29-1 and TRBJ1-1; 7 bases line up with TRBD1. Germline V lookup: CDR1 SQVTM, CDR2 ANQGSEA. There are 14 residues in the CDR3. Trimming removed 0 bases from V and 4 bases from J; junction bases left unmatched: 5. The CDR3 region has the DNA TGCAGCGTTGAAGACAGTCCAGGGGGCACTGAAGCTTTCTTT. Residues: CSVEDSPGGTEAFF. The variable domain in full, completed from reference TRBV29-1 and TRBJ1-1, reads SAVISQKPSRDICQRGTSLTIQCQVDSQVTMMFWYRQQPGQSLTLIATANQGSEATYESGFVIDKFPISRPNLTFSTLTVSNMSPEDSSIYLCSVEDSPGGTEAFFGQGTRLTVV.

DNA for the CDR3: TGTGCCAGCAGCCCTCGACCGGGACAGGGCCCCAATGAGCAGTTCTTC. It specifies CASSPRPGQGPNEQFF. The V gene is TRBV28, the J gene TRBJ2-1; 9 nucleotides agree with TRBD1. The CDR3 covers 16 residues. The germline gives CDR1 MDHEN, CDR2 SYDVKM. V shed 6 bases, J shed 6 bases, and the junction held 12 bases outside the gene matches.

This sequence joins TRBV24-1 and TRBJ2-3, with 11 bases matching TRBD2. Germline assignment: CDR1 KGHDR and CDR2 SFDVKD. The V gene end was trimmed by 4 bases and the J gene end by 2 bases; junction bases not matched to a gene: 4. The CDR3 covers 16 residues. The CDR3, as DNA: TGTGCCACCAGTGAGCATAGCGGGGGGGCCACAGATACGCAGTATTTT. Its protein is CATSEHSGGATDTQYF.

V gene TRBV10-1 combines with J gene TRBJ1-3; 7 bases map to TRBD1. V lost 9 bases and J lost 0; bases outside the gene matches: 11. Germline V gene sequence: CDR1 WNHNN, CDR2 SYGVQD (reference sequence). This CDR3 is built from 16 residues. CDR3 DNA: TGCGCCAGAACTTGGACAGGTAAAAGCTCTGGAAACACCATATATTTT. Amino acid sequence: CARTWTGKSSGNTIYF.

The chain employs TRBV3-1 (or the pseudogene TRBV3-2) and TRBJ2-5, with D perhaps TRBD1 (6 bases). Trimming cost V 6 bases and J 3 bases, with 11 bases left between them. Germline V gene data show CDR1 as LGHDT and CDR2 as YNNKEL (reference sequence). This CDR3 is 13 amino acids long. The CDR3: CASRGSGEETQYF. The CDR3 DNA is TGTGCCAGCAGAGGCTCAGGGGAAGAGACCCAGTACTTC.

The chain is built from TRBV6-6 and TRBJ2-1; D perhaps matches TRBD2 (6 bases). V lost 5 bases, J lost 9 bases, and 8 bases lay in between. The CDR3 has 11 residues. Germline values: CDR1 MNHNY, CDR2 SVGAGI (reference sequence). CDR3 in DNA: TGTGCCAGCAGTCAGCGGGTTGAGCAGTTCTTC. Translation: CASSQRVEQFF.

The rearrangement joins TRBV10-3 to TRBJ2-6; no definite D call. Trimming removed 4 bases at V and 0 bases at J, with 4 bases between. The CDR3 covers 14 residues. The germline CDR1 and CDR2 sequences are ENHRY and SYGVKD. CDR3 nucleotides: TGTGCCATCAGTGCGGGCTCTGGGGCCAACGTCCTGACTTTC. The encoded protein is CAISAGSGANVLTF.

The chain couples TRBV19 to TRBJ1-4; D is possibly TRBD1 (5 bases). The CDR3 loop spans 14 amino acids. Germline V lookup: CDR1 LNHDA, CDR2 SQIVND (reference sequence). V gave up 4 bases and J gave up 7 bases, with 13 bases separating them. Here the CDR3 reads CASSTGQDTEKLFF. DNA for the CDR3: TGTGCCAGTAGTACAGGGCAGGATACTGAAAAACTGTTTTTT.

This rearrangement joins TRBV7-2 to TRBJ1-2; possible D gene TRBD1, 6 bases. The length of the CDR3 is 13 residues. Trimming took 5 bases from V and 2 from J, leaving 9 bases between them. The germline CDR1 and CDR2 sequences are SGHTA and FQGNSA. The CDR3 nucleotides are TGTGCCAGCAGCGTAGGACAGAACTATGGCTACACCTTC. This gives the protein CASSVGQNYGYTF.

CDR3 region: CASSVQDGEKLFF. For the CDR3, the DNA is TGTGCCAGCAGCGTGCAGGATGGTGAAAAACTGTTTTTT. V is TRBV6-4 and J is TRBJ1-4; D remains ambiguous. V was pared by 6 bases and J by 7 bases, with 12 bases between. Per germline, CDR1 MRHNA and CDR2 SNTAGT. This CDR3 is 13 amino acids long.

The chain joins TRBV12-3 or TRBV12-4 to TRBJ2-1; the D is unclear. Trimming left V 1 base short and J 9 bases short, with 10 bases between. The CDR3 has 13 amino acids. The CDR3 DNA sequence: TGTGCCAGCAGTTTAGACTACTATCGTGAGCAGTTCTTC. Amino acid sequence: CASSLDYYREQFF.

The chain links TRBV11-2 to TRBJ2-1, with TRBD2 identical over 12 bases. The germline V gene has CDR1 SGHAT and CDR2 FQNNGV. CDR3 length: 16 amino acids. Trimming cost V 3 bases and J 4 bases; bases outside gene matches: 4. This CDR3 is CASSFKGLAGYNEQFF. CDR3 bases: TGTGCCAGCAGCTTCAAAGGACTAGCGGGGTACAATGAGCAGTTCTTC.

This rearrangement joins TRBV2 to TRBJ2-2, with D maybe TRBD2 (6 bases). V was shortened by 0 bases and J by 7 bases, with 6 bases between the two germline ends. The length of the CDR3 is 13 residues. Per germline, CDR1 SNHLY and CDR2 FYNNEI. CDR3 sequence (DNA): TGTGCCAGCAGTGAAGCGGGAGGCGGGGAGCTGTTTTTT. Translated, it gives CASSEAGGGELFF.

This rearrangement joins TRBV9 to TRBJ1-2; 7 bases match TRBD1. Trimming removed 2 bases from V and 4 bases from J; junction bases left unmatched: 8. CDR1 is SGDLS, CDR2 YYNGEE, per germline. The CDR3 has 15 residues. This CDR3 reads CASSVSGRQGYGYTF. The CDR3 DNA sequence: TGTGCCAGCAGCGTTTCCGGGCGACAGGGCTATGGCTACACCTTC.

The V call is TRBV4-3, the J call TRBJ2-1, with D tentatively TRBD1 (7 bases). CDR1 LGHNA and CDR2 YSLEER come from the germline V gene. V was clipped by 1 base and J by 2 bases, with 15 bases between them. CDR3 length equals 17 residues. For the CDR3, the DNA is TGCGCCAGCAGCCAAGGGAGGGGGCAAGGTGCCTACAATGAGCAGTTCTTC. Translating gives CASSQGRGQGAYNEQFF.

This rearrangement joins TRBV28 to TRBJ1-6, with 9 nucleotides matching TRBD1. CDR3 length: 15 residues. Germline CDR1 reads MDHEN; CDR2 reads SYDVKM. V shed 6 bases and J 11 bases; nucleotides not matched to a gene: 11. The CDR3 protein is CASSQQGASGTPLHF. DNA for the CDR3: TGTGCCAGCAGCCAACAGGGGGCATCAGGGACACCCCTCCACTTT.

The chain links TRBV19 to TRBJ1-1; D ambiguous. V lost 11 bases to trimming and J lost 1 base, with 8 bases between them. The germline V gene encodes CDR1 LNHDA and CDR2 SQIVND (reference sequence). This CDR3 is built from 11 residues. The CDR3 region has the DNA TGTGCCTGTCGAGGGAACACTGAAGCTTTCTTT. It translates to CACRGNTEAFF.